This passage covers 31 T cell receptor beta chains from one sample sequenced in a study of T cell responses to AZD1222 COVID-19 vaccine. Sequencing was performed with immunoSEQ multiplex PCR; in TCRdb, only in-frame clones are kept and a portion is missing. The sample comprises more than 100,000 clones, approximately 86% of which are singletons, and 2.4% rests with the top ten. Sequencing was performed on peripheral blood, taken on day 0 of AZD1222 vaccination. These receptor sequences come from an adult in good health.

The chain carries TRBV6-5 and TRBJ1-5; maybe TRBD1 (5 bases). Germline values: CDR1 MNHEY, CDR2 SVGAGI. The V end lost 5 bases, the J end lost 1 base, and 12 bases lay between the germline ends. CDR3 length: 15 amino acids. The CDR3 region is CASSIFGGSNQPQHF. The CDR3, as DNA: TGTGCCAGCAGTATCTTCGGGGGGAGCAATCAGCCCCAGCATTTT.

The chain couples TRBV6-5 to TRBJ2-2; D gene uncertain. This CDR3 region has 10 residues. CDR1 is MNHEY and CDR2 is SVGAGI in the germline V gene. Trimming took 6 bases from V and 8 from J, leaving 4 bases between them. CDR3 in amino acids: CASRTGELFF. The CDR3 DNA is TGTGCCAGCAGGACAGGGGAGCTGTTTTTT.

The rearrangement joins TRBV7-9 to TRBJ2-1, with 9 nucleotides matching TRBD1. After removal of 5 bases from V and 8 bases from J, the junction contained 16 bases not matched to a gene. The CDR3 runs to 17 residues. Germline V gene data show CDR1 as SEHNR and CDR2 as FQNEAQ (reference sequence). CDR3: CASSPPGAGRQGDEQFF. The CDR3 DNA follows: TGTGCCAGCAGCCCCCCCGGGGCAGGGCGACAGGGGGATGAGCAGTTCTTC. The complete variable domain, with remaining parts taken from reference TRBV7-9 and TRBJ2-1, reads DTGVSQNPRHKITKRGQNVTFRCDPISEHNRLYWYRQTLGQGPEFLTYFQNEAQLEKSRLLSDRFSAERPKGSFSTLEIQRTEQGDSAMYLCASSPPGAGRQGDEQFFGPGTRLTVL.

The rearrangement joins TRBV7-8 to TRBJ2-5, with 12 bases fitting TRBD2. Germline values: CDR1 SGHVS, CDR2 FQNEAQ. The CDR3 is 16 residues long. Trimming at V came to 5 bases and at J to 5 bases, leaving 9 bases not matched to a gene. The CDR3 here is CASSPLAGGLGETQYF. In nucleotides, the CDR3 is TGTGCCAGCAGCCCACTAGCGGGGGGACTCGGGGAGACCCAGTACTTC.

The rearrangement links TRBV27 to TRBJ2-7; 9 nucleotides agree with TRBD2. The CDR3 covers 15 residues. J gave up 0 bases and V 6 bases, and 6 bases lay outside the gene matches. CDR1 is MNHEY and CDR2 is SMNVEV in the germline V gene (reference sequence). CDR3: CASSQTSGLSYEQYF. The CDR3 bases are TGTGCCAGCAGCCAGACTAGCGGCCTCTCCTACGAGCAGTACTTC.

V and J are TRBV30 and TRBJ2-2; possible D gene TRBD2, 5 bases. Germline loops: CDR1 GTSNPN, CDR2 SVGIG (reference sequence). The V end lost 1 base, the J end lost 4 bases, and 10 bases lay between the germline ends. CDR3 length: 14 amino acids. The CDR3 DNA reads as TGTGCCTGGAGTGCGGTGGAGGTCACCGGGGAGCTGTTTTTT. Translating it yields CAWSAVEVTGELFF.

V and J are TRBV11-2 and TRBJ2-3, with 12 positions matching TRBD1. Germline V gives CDR1 SGHAT, CDR2 FQNNGV. V gave up 5 bases and J gave up 7 bases; unmatched junction bases: 10. CDR3 length: 16 amino acids. The CDR3 loop is CASSPGGQGARNTQYF. The CDR3 region has the DNA TGTGCCAGCAGCCCTGGGGGACAGGGGGCGCGAAATACGCAGTATTTT.

The chain employs TRBV28 and TRBJ2-5; perhaps TRBD1 as D (6 bases). V dropped 3 bases and J dropped 5 bases, with 10 bases sitting between them. Looked up from germline, CDR1 is MDHEN and CDR2 is SYDVKM. The CDR3 is 13 amino acids. Here the CDR3 DNA reads TGTGCCAGCAGTTTCAGGGGATGGGAGACCCAGTACTTC. Residues: CASSFRGWETQYF.

The V gene is TRBV11-1, the J gene TRBJ2-1, with TRBD2 as a possible D gene (6 bases). Trimming took 4 bases from V and 5 from J, leaving 18 bases between them. Germline values: CDR1 SGHAT, CDR2 FQDESV (reference sequence). The CDR3 is made up of 16 amino acids. CDR3 in amino acids: CASSSRGSYSDNEQFF. CDR3 DNA sequence: TGTGCCAGCAGCTCCCGGGGGAGTTACAGTGACAATGAGCAGTTCTTC. The full variable domain, with the rest looked up from reference TRBV11-1 and TRBJ2-1, is EAEVAQSPRYKITEKSQAVAFWCDPISGHATLYWYRQILGQGPELLVQFQDESVVDDSQLPKDRFSAERLKGVDSTLKIQPAELGDSAMYLCASSSRGSYSDNEQFFGPGTRLTVL.

J is TRBJ1-2 and V is TRBV28; D gene unclear. Trimming shortened V by 8 bases and J by 7 bases, and 14 bases separated the two germline ends. Germline CDR1 and CDR2: MDHEN and SYDVKM. This CDR3 has 12 residues. The CDR3 DNA sequence: TGTGCCAGCGTCGAGGGTCTGAGTGGCTACACCTTC. This sequence encodes CASVEGLSGYTF.

The chain has TRBV28 and TRBJ1-5; D is ambiguous. The V end was cut by 6 bases, the J end by 4 bases, with 13 bases between. The V gene's germline CDR1 is MDHEN and CDR2 SYDVKM. There are 14 residues in the CDR3. The CDR3 DNA sequence: TGTGCCAGCAGCCCCCAAAGGTATAATCAGCCCCAGCATTTT. Its translation: CASSPQRYNQPQHF.

This rearrangement joins TRBV9 to TRBJ2-1; D gene uncertain. The CDR3 length is 12 residues. Germline CDR1 reads SGDLS; CDR2 reads YYNGEE. The ends were cut back, 4 bases at V and 4 bases at J, with 6 bases in the middle. The CDR3 sequence: CASSSFYNEQFF. As DNA, the CDR3 is TGTGCCAGCAGCTCTTTTTACAATGAGCAGTTCTTC.

This clone was recorded once. The gene calls are TRBV11-3 and TRBJ2-7; D gene ambiguous. Trimming left V 0 bases short and J 2 bases short, with 11 bases between. The germline CDR1 and CDR2 sequences are SGHNT and YENEEA. The CDR3 runs to 15 residues. CDR3 DNA sequence: TGTGCCAGCAGCTTAGAGGCAGCCCCAACCTACGAGCAGTACTTC. Protein: CASSLEAAPTYEQYF. Complete variable domain (other parts from reference TRBV11-3 and TRBJ2-7): EAGVVQSPRYKIIEKKQPVAFWCNPISGHNTLYWYLQNLGQGPELLIRYENEEAVDDSQLPKDRFSAERLKGVDSTLKIQPAELGDSAVYLCASSLEAAPTYEQYFGPGTRLTVT.

In this sample, this clone turned up a few times. The chain links TRBV9 to TRBJ1-2, with 7 nucleotides matching TRBD1. The CDR3 totals 14 residues. Germline V gives CDR1 SGDLS, CDR2 YYNGEE. Trimming took 4 bases from V and 2 from J; bases not matched to a gene: 5. The CDR3 bases are TGTGCCAGCAGCCCGTCGACAGGGAACTATGGCTACACCTTC. Translating it yields CASSPSTGNYGYTF.

DNA for the CDR3: TGTGCCAGCAGTTCTCGGTACGGGAGGGCCACCGAGCAGTACTTC. Encoded protein: CASSSRYGRATEQYF. The rearrangement links TRBV27 to TRBJ2-7, with 8 bases that match TRBD2. V gave up 4 bases and J gave up 6 bases; unmatched junction bases: 11. The V gene's germline CDR1 is MNHEY and CDR2 SMNVEV (reference sequence). This CDR3 region has 15 residues.

The V and J genes are TRBV19 and TRBJ2-1, with TRBD1 identical over 7 bases. The trim removed 0 bases at V and 1 base at J, leaving 15 bases unmatched. The CDR3 length is 20 residues. CDR1 is LNHDA and CDR2 is SQIVND in the germline V gene (reference sequence). The CDR3 reads CASSIDRSGGRPVSYNEQFF. The CDR3 nucleotides are TGTGCCAGTAGTATAGATCGGTCAGGGGGAAGGCCGGTTTCCTACAATGAGCAGTTCTTC.

The rearrangement joins TRBV6-1 to TRBJ1-5; no reliable D call. The CDR3 runs 16 residues. Trimming took 2 bases from V and 0 from J, leaving 11 bases between them. Germline-derived CDR1 and CDR2 are MNHNS and SASEGT. The CDR3 DNA reads TGTGCCAGCAGTGAATTGCTGGGCGGTAGCAATCAGCCCCAGCATTTT. Residues: CASSELLGGSNQPQHF.

In its sample, this clone was seen a few times. The gene calls are TRBV5-1 and TRBJ1-2; 8 positions agree with TRBD1. The CDR3 covers 14 residues. CDR1 is SGHRS and CDR2 is YFSETQ in the germline V gene. The V segment lost 2 bases and the J segment 8 bases; nucleotides outside the gene matches: 8. Here the CDR3 reads CASSLETGAGGYTF. The CDR3 bases are TGCGCCAGCAGCTTAGAGACAGGGGCGGGAGGCTACACCTTC.

This clone was counted between two and nine times. The chain is built from TRBV28 and TRBJ1-6, with TRBD1 matching over 7 bases. Per germline, CDR1 MDHEN and CDR2 SYDVKM. The CDR3 contains 15 residues. J lost 9 bases, V lost 6 bases, and 11 bases had no gene match. The CDR3: CASRPSTGSGSPLHF. The CDR3 bases are TGTGCCAGCAGACCCTCGACAGGGTCTGGTTCACCCCTCCACTTT.

In DNA, the CDR3 is TGTGCCAGCAGAAGGGCAGCCTCCTACGAGCAGTACTTC. Protein: CASRRAASYEQYF. This rearrangement joins TRBV27 to TRBJ2-7; no reliable D call. The CDR3 totals 13 residues. The germline V gene encodes CDR1 MNHEY and CDR2 SMNVEV (reference sequence). V was shortened by 6 bases and J by 0 bases, with 9 bases between the two germline ends.

The chain is built from TRBV3-1 (or the pseudogene TRBV3-2) and TRBJ1-1, with TRBD1 as a possible D gene (5 bases). Germline V gene data show CDR1 as LGHDT and CDR2 as YNNKEL (reference sequence). The ends were cut back, 0 bases at V and 6 bases at J, with 8 bases in the middle. The CDR3 is 13 amino acids. CDR3 protein: CASSQDRAAEAFF. The CDR3 region has the DNA TGTGCCAGCAGCCAAGACAGGGCAGCTGAAGCTTTCTTT.

The chain recombines TRBV5-1 with TRBJ2-7, with 12 bases that match TRBD2. The CDR3 is made up of 14 amino acids. V dropped 4 bases and J dropped 5; count of bases not matched to a gene: 4. CDR1 and CDR2 from the germline V gene are SGHRS and YFSETQ. CDR3 protein: CASSPGLAGHEQYF. The CDR3 bases are TGCGCCAGCAGCCCGGGACTAGCGGGCCACGAGCAGTACTTC.

The V gene is TRBV7-9, the J gene TRBJ2-7; D tentatively fits TRBD1 or TRBD2 (5 bases each). The germline CDR1 and CDR2 sequences are SEHNR and FQNEAQ (reference sequence). V lost 1 base and J lost 2, with 12 bases in between. The CDR3 sequence is 15 residues long. CDR3 sequence reads: CASSLGDPTAYEQYF. In DNA, the CDR3 is TGTGCCAGCAGCTTAGGGGACCCAACAGCCTACGAGCAGTACTTC.

The rearrangement links TRBV5-1 to TRBJ1-1, with 10 positions matching TRBD1. In germline, CDR1 is SGHRS, CDR2 YFSETQ. CDR3 size: 16 residues. With V trimmed by 2 bases and J by 0 bases, 4 bases remained unmatched. CDR3 protein: CASSFHGQGVNTEAFF. CDR3 nucleotide sequence: TGCGCCAGCAGCTTCCACGGACAGGGGGTGAACACTGAAGCTTTCTTT. The full variable domain, its missing parts supplied by reference TRBV5-1 and TRBJ1-1, is KAGVTQTPRYLIKTRGQQVTLSCSPISGHRSVSWYQQTPGQGLQFLFEYFSETQRNKGNFPGRFSGRQFSNSRSEMNVSTLELGDSALYLCASSFHGQGVNTEAFFGQGTRLTVV.

The chain carries TRBV28 and TRBJ1-1; the D gene is possibly TRBD1 (5 bases). Germline V lookup: CDR1 MDHEN, CDR2 SYDVKM. Trimming took 8 bases from V and 0 from J, leaving 19 bases between them. This CDR3 has 16 amino acids. The chain's CDR3 is CASPSTAGVMNTEAFF. CDR3 nucleotides: TGTGCCAGCCCCTCCACAGCGGGGGTAATGAACACTGAAGCTTTCTTT.

The chain is built from TRBV14 and TRBJ1-6; D not certain. The V gene's germline CDR1 is SGHDN and CDR2 FVKESK. Trimming removed 4 bases at V and 9 bases at J, with 16 bases between. The CDR3 spans 15 residues. Here the CDR3 reads CASSLTLLGSSPLHF. The CDR3 DNA is TGTGCCAGCAGCCTAACTCTCTTGGGCAGTTCACCCCTCCACTTT.

The chain joins TRBV4-2 to TRBJ2-7; no reliable D call. This CDR3 has 14 amino acids. CDR1 is LGHNA, CDR2 YNFKEQ, per germline. The V end lost 1 base, the J end lost 1 base, and 8 bases lay between the germline ends. The CDR3 reads CASSQASLSYEQYF. In nucleotides, the CDR3 is TGTGCCAGCAGCCAAGCTAGTCTTTCCTACGAGCAGTACTTC.

V gene TRBV6-1 combines with J gene TRBJ2-2; tentatively, D is TRBD2 (6 bases). The V and J ends lost 2 bases and 7 bases respectively, with 17 bases between them. The length of the CDR3 is 16 residues. Germline V gene lookup returns CDR1 MNHNS and CDR2 SASEGT. The chain's CDR3 is CASSERLASTGGELFF. The CDR3 bases are TGTGCCAGCAGTGAAAGGCTAGCGTCCACGGGCGGGGAGCTGTTTTTT.

The chain employs TRBV28 and TRBJ2-6, with D uncertain. Trimming shortened V by 3 bases and J by 0 bases, and 9 bases separated the two germline ends. CDR1 and CDR2 (germline): MDHEN, SYDVKM. The CDR3 length is 16 residues. The CDR3 DNA reads TGTGCCAGCAGTTTCGGGCGGAACTCTGGGGCCAACGTCCTGACTTTC. This sequence encodes CASSFGRNSGANVLTF.

The gene calls are TRBV10-2 and TRBJ1-2; 7 bases match TRBD1. CDR1 and CDR2 (germline): WSHSY, SAAADI. The CDR3 covers 15 residues. V was pared by 0 bases and J by 8 bases, with 9 bases of the junction left unmatched. The CDR3 loop is CASSESPGTAWGYTF. The CDR3 region has the DNA TGCGCCAGCAGTGAGTCCCCCGGGACAGCGTGGGGCTACACCTTC.

The rearrangement joins TRBV18 to TRBJ2-6; 9 bases fit TRBD2. CDR3 length: 19 residues. Losses at the gene ends were 5 bases for V and 0 bases for J; bases not matched to a gene: 11. Germline lookup yields CDR1 KGHSH and CDR2 LQKENI. DNA of the CDR3: TGTGCCAGCTCAACCACGGTGCTAGCGGGGACCTCTGGGGCCAACGTCCTGACTTTC. It codes for CASSTTVLAGTSGANVLTF.